This TCR beta chain originates from a study of graft-versus-host responses after intestinal transplantation. TCRdb's copy holds only in-frame clones and misses some; the assay was immunoSEQ multiplex PCR. The top ten clones hold over 0.85% of a sample with some 24,000 clones, 80% to 90% of them seen once. CDR3 length equals 14 residues. The ends were cut back, 0 bases at V and 2 bases at J, with 6 bases in the middle. Germline lookup yields CDR1 SGHRS and CDR2 YFSETQ. Sequencing was performed on PBMCs, taken more than 450 days after intestinal transplant. The chain couples TRBV5-1 to TRBJ1-3; D gene ambiguous. This TCR was recovered from a human patient who received an intestinal transplant, so some T cells may come from the graft donor. As DNA, the CDR3 is TGCGCCAGCAGCTTGGGAAATCCTGGAAACACCATATATTTT. Its translation is CASSLGNPGNTIYF. Variable domain in full (rest from reference TRBV5-1 and TRBJ1-3): KAGVTQTPRYLIKTRGQQVTLSCSPISGHRSVSWYQQTPGQGLQFLFEYFSETQRNKGNFPGRFSGRQFSNSRSEMNVSTLELGDSALYLCASSLGNPGNTIYFGEGSWLTVV.